This T cell receptor beta chain originates from a study of blood T cell repertoires in COVID-19. Study information: Acute-phase and convalescent COVID-19 samples originated in the United States, Italy and Spain. From T cells, B-cell-depleted T cells, or PBMCs came the material, which was cDNA or gDNA.

In the study's own analysis: How many nucleated cells were present was estimated from reference gene primer amplification. Profiling relied on immunoSEQ multiplex PCR, and the TCRdb table lists in-frame clones only, not all of them. D and trimming were read from the DNA, whereas the V and J calls and clone size are those reported in that table. The table has about 35,000 clones, more than 80% seen once. The junction had 7 bases not matched to a gene; V was cut back by 2 bases and J by 4 bases. Germline assignment: CDR1 ENHRY and CDR2 SYGVKD. The CDR3 extends over 15 amino acids. This clone was observed a single time.

The sample consisted of peripheral blood. The chain is built from TRBV10-3 and TRBJ1-2, with 7 bases that match TRBD1. The origin of this receptor is a man aged 55 to 70 with active or convalescent COVID-19. Written as DNA, the CDR3 is TGTGCCATCAGTGAGGAGGGGACAGTTGCCTATGGCTACACCTTC. This gives the protein CAISEEGTVAYGYTF.